A selection of T cell receptor beta chains follows, all from one sample in a study of blood T cell repertoires in COVID-19. Repertoires were generated with immunoSEQ multiplex PCR, while TCRdb's copy carries only in-frame clones and drops some. Seen here are 200,000 to 250,000 clones, around 87% observed once, and the top ten hold about 9.4%. Sequenced: peripheral blood. The receptors were gathered from a woman aged 50 to 60 with COVID-19, enrolled during active disease. CDR3s include the opening cysteine and the closing phenylalanine or tryptophan. The order of the fields is V gene, D gene, clone size, J gene, CDR3 protein, CDR3 DNA. A D gene is named only where the DNA matches it firmly. Expanded clones get a size class; other rows say once, few or many, or leave the size out.

>TRBV5-4|-|-|TRBJ2-2
CASSPPDGANTGELFF
TGTGCCAGCAGCCCCCCCGACGGGGCGAACACCGGGGAGCTGTTTTTT
>TRBV9|-|-|TRBJ2-1
CASSSGAYNEQFF
TGTGCCAGCAGTTCAGGTGCCTACAATGAGCAGTTCTTC
>TRBV19|TRBD1|-|TRBJ1-2
CASSPRTGGAYGYTF
TGTGCCAGTAGTCCACGGACAGGGGGGGCCTATGGCTACACCTTC
>TRBV4-1|-|-|TRBJ1-1
CASSWDRQSEAFF
TGCGCCAGCAGCTGGGATCGACAGAGTGAAGCTTTCTTT
>TRBV24-1|-|-|TRBJ2-2
CATRGAGTGELFF
TGTGCCACCAGGGGGGCTGGGACCGGGGAGCTGTTTTTT
>TRBV5-1|-|-|TRBJ2-2
CASSLIQANTGELFF
TGCGCCAGCAGCCTAATACAGGCGAACACCGGGGAGCTGTTTTTT
>TRBV27|-|-|TRBJ1-1
CASSSTMNTEAFF
TGTGCCAGCAGTTCGACAATGAACACTGAAGCTTTCTTT
>TRBV2|TRBD1|few|TRBJ1-6
CASREEGQVNSPLHF
TGTGCCAGCAGGGAAGAGGGACAGGTGAATTCACCCCTCCACTTT
>TRBV7-7|-|-|TRBJ1-1
CASSPEGVSNTEAFF
TGTGCCAGCAGCCCTGAGGGGGTTTCGAACACTGAAGCTTTCTTT
>TRBV5-4|TRBD1|-|TRBJ1-6
CARDRGSYNSPLHF
TGTGCCAGGGACAGGGGGTCCTATAATTCACCCCTCCACTTT
>TRBV25-1|-|-|TRBJ2-3
CASSEDSSTDTQYF
TGTGCCAGCAGTGAGGACAGTAGCACAGATACGCAGTATTTT
>TRBV6-1|-|-|TRBJ1-6
CASSEAGWGVSNSPLHF
TGTGCCAGCAGTGAAGCGGGATGGGGGGTCTCTAATTCACCCCTCCACTTT
>TRBV19|-|-|TRBJ2-1
CASSIDRVPTYNEQFF
TGTGCCAGTAGTATAGATCGAGTCCCCACCTACAATGAGCAGTTCTTC
>TRBV14|-|-|TRBJ1-2
CASSPGQSYGYTF
TGTGCCAGCAGCCCCGGACAGAGCTATGGCTACACCTTC
>TRBV5-6|-|-|TRBJ1-2
CASSDRPRRDTF
TGTGCCAGCAGTGATAGACCGCGGCGTGACACCTTC
>TRBV15|-|-|TRBJ1-1
CATSRGRAGVNTEAFF
TGTGCCACCAGCAGGGGCAGGGCAGGGGTGAACACTGAAGCTTTCTTT
>TRBV12-5|TRBD1|once|TRBJ1-3
CASGPGTGSTISGNTIYF
TGTGCTAGTGGGCCCGGGACAGGGTCTACCATCTCTGGAAACACCATATATTTT
>TRBV7-2|TRBD1|-|TRBJ1-1
CASSLARGVNTEAFF
TGTGCCAGCAGCTTGGCCAGGGGGGTGAACACTGAAGCTTTCTTT
>TRBV19|-|once|TRBJ2-3
CASSRRLGRGTDTQYF
TGTGCCAGTAGTAGAAGGCTGGGAAGGGGAACAGATACGCAGTATTTT
>TRBV11-3|-|-|TRBJ2-1
CASSFGYGNEQFF
TGTGCCAGCAGCTTTGGTTACGGGAATGAGCAGTTCTTC
>TRBV9|TRBD1|once|TRBJ1-2
CASSVGGGNYGYTF
TGTGCCAGCAGCGTAGGAGGGGGCAACTATGGCTACACCTTC
>TRBV4-3|TRBD1|-|TRBJ2-7
CASSQDRTGGYEQYF
TGCGCCAGCAGCCAAGATCGCACAGGGGGGTACGAGCAGTACTTC
>TRBV6-5|-|-|TRBJ2-3
CASRSPTDTQYF
TGTGCCAGCAGGTCCCCAACAGATACGCAGTATTTT
>TRBV28|-|-|TRBJ2-1
CASSLPGLQAREQFF
TGTGCCAGCAGCCTCCCGGGACTCCAGGCCCGGGAGCAGTTCTTC
>TRBV12-3/TRBV12-4|-|-|TRBJ1-2
CASSLRAGAGYTF
TGTGCCAGCAGTTTGAGGGCAGGGGCTGGCTACACCTTC
>TRBV5-1|-|-|TRBJ2-3
CASSFGRGSTDTQYF
TGCGCCAGCAGCTTTGGCCGGGGGAGCACAGATACGCAGTATTTT
>TRBV5-5|TRBD2|-|TRBJ2-3
CASSLRSGGVSTDTQYF
TGTGCCAGCAGCTTGAGGAGCGGGGGAGTTAGCACAGATACGCAGTATTTT
>TRBV5-4|TRBD2|-|TRBJ2-2
CATRGVAGGRDTGELFF
TGTGCCACCCGCGGGGTGGCGGGGGGGAGGGACACCGGGGAGCTGTTTTTT
>TRBV3-1/TRBV3-2|TRBD2|-|TRBJ2-4
CASSPVFGGAKNIQYF
TGTGCCAGCAGCCCCGTCTTCGGGGGGGCCAAAAACATTCAGTACTTC
>TRBV11-1|-|-|TRBJ1-1
CASSTPGQPNTEAFF
TGTGCCAGCAGCACCCCGGGACAACCGAACACTGAAGCTTTCTTT
>TRBV3-1/TRBV3-2|-|-|TRBJ2-7
CASSQGTRTYEQYF
TGTGCCAGCAGCCAAGGGACTCGAACCTACGAGCAGTACTTC
>TRBV6-2/TRBV6-3|TRBD1|-|TRBJ2-7
CASSYLGGVYEQYF
TGTGCCAGCAGTTATTTAGGGGGCGTGTACGAGCAGTACTTC
>TRBV4-1|TRBD1|once|TRBJ1-1
CASSHSLPTGANTEAFF
TGCGCCAGCAGCCATTCGCTCCCTACAGGGGCGAACACTGAAGCTTTCTTT
>TRBV19|TRBD1|-|TRBJ1-5
CASSTRDRLKNQPQHF
TGTGCCAGTAGTACCCGGGACAGGCTGAAGAATCAGCCCCAGCATTTT
>TRBV7-2|-|-|TRBJ1-1
CASSFRTGMNTEAFF
TGTGCCAGCAGCTTCCGGACGGGGATGAACACTGAAGCTTTCTTT
>TRBV5-1|-|-|TRBJ2-5
CASSLGSKETQYF
TGCGCCAGCAGCTTGGGAAGCAAAGAGACCCAGTACTTC
>TRBV6-5|-|-|TRBJ2-7
CASSYSNFYEQYF
TGTGCCAGCAGTTACTCGAACTTCTACGAGCAGTACTTC
>TRBV11-3|-|-|TRBJ1-1
CASSLGGNSEAFF
TGTGCCAGCAGCTTAGGTGGAAACAGTGAAGCTTTCTTT
>TRBV19|-|once|TRBJ1-5
CASSSRTPSNQPQHF
TGTGCCAGTAGTAGTAGGACTCCAAGCAATCAGCCCCAGCATTTT
>TRBV6-5|TRBD1|-|TRBJ1-6
CASSRTGVTSPLHF
TGTGCCAGCAGTCGGACAGGGGTTACTTCACCCCTCCACTTT
>TRBV18|-|many|TRBJ1-5
CASSPRKIGSDQPQHF
TGTGCCAGCTCACCGAGGAAGATCGGATCGGATCAGCCCCAGCATTTT
>TRBV24-1|TRBD1|-|TRBJ2-2
CATSDPKTGGWNTGELFF
TGTGCCACCAGTGATCCGAAGACAGGGGGTTGGAACACCGGGGAGCTGTTTTTT